This T cell receptor (beta chain) was retrieved from a study of shared clonotypes between healthy human individuals. About the study: Samples came from a couple of female and three male donors aged 18 to 49. General study results and limits: Relative to their counterparts shared across all four donors, non-shared clonotypes exhibited diminished generation probabilities.

As defined, naive CD8 cells were CD45RO-negative and positively selected for CCR7, with terminally differentiated effector memory CD45RA+ cells excluded. A word on this clone: Its matching antigen is unknown.

Trimming removed 10 bases at V and 4 bases at J, with 10 bases between. This CDR3 is built from 12 residues. The germline CDR1 and CDR2 sequences are MGHDK and SYGVNS. Produced via immunoSEQ multiplex PCR; TCRdb's table is partial and in-frame only. The data contain about 1,800,000 clones, just under 95% of them singletons. The gene calls are TRBV25-1 and TRBJ1-4; D ambiguous. The source material was naive CD8+ T cells sorted from blood. The sequence was collected from a man younger than 30 in good health. This CDR3 reads CATSGDNEKLFF. CDR3 nucleotides: TGTGCCACCTCGGGAGATAATGAAAAACTGTTTTTT.